This T cell receptor beta chain was retrieved from a study of cytotoxic CD8 clonotypes in ibrutinib-treated CLL. Study-level background: Of the patients, about twelve were relapsed/refractory, 15 treatment-naive and 17 to 18 IGHV unmutated.

V lost 7 bases and J lost 2, with 8 bases in between. This CDR3 contains 12 residues. Looked up from germline, CDR1 is MDHEN and CDR2 is SYDVKM. The sample holds one count of this clone. The table came from immunoSEQ multiplex PCR; TCRdb's copy has only in-frame clones and leaves some out. Of more than 110,000 clones in the sample, 76% were seen once. The TCR sequence derives from a human donor with chronic lymphocytic leukemia. Material: PBMCs, obtained after 24 months of ibrutinib treatment. The V and J genes are TRBV28 and TRBJ2-5; possible D gene TRBD2, 5 bases. CDR3 in DNA: TGTGCCAGCACTGGAGGACAAGAGACCCAGTACTTC. It specifies CASTGGQETQYF.